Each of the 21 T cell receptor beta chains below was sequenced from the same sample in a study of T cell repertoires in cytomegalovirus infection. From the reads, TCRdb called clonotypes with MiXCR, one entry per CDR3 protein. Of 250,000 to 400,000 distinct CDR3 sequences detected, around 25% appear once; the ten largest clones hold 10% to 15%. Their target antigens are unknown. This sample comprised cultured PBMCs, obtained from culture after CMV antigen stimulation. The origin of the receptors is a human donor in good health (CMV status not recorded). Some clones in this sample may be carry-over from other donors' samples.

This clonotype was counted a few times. The CDR3 sequence is CATGLTSYEQYV. The CDR3 DNA is TGTGCCACCGGACTAACTTCCTACGAGCAGTACGTC. The rearrangement uses TRBV6-2 or TRBV6-3 and TRBJ2-7; TRBD2 might be the D (6 bases). Germline V gives CDR1 MNHEY, CDR2 SVGEGT. This CDR3 comprises 12 residues. The ends were cut back, 10 bases at V and 1 base at J, with 11 bases in the middle.

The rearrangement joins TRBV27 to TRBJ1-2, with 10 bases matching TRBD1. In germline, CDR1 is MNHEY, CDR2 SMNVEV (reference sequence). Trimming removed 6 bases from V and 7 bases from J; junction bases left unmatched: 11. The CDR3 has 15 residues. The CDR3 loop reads CASRRTGTGASGYTF. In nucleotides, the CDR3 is TGTGCCAGCAGACGTACCGGGACAGGGGCGAGTGGCTACACCTTC.

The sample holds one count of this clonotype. CDR3 protein: CASSGSGHEQFF. CDR3 coding DNA: TGCGCCAGCAGTGGGTCGGGCCATGAGCAGTTCTTC. The chain joins TRBV4-1 to TRBJ2-1; D remains ambiguous. The germline V and J ends were trimmed by 6 bases and 8 bases, with 11 bases remaining between them. Germline lookup yields CDR1 MGHRA and CDR2 YSYEKL. The CDR3 length is 12 residues.

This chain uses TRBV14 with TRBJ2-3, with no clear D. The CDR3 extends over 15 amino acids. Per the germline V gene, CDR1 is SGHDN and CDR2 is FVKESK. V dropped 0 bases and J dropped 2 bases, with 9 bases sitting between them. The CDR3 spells CASSQEAAYTDTQYF. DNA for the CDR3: TGTGCCAGCAGCCAAGAGGCGGCCTACACAGATACGCAGTATTTT. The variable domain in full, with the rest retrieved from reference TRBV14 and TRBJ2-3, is EAGVTQFPSHSVIEKGQTVTLRCDPISGHDNLYWYRRVMGKEIKFLLHFVKESKQDESGMPNNRFLAERTGGTYSTLKVQPAELEDSGVYFCASSQEAAYTDTQYFGPGTRLTVL.

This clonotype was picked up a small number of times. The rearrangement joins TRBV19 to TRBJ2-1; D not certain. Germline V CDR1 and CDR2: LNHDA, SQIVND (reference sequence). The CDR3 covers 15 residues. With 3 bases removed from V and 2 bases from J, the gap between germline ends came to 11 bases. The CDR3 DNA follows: TGTGCCAGTAGTATTAACACCGCACCCTACAATGAGCAGTTCTTC. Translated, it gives CASSINTAPYNEQFF.

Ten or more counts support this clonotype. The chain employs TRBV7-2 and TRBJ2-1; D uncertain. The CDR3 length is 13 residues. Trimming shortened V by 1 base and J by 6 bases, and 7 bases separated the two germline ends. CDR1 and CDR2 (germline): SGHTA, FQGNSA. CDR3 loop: CASSLVTGNEQFF. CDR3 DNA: TGTGCCAGCAGCTTAGTAACTGGCAATGAGCAGTTCTTC. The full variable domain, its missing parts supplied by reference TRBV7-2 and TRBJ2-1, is GAGVSQSPSNKVTEKGKDVELRCDPISGHTALYWYRQSLGQGLEFLIYFQGNSAPDKSGLPSDRFSAERTGGSVSTLTIQRTQQEDSAVYLCASSLVTGNEQFFGPGTRLTVL.

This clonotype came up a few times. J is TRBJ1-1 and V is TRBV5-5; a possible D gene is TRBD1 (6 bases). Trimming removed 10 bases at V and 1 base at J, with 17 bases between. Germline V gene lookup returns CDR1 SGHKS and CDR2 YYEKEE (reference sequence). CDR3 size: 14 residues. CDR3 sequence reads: CADIIQGSNTEAFF. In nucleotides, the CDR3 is TGTGCCGACATAATCCAGGGGTCGAACACTGAAGCTTTCTTT.

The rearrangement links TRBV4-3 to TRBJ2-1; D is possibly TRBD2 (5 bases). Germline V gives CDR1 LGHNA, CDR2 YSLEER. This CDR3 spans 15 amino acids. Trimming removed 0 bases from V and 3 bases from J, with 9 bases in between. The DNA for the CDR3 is TGCGCCAGCAGCCAAGAACGGGGTCTCTACAATGAGCAGTTCTTC. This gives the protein CASSQERGLYNEQFF.

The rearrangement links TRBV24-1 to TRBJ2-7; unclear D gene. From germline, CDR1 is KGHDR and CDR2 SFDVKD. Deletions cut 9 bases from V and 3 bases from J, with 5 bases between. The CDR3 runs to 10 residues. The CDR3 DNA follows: TGTGCCACCCGCAACTACGAGCAGTACGTC. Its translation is CATRNYEQYV.

The DNA for the CDR3 is TGTGCCAGCAGTTCCGCCGATGTCTATGGCTACACCTTC. Translated: CASSSADVYGYTF. The chain combines TRBV28 with TRBJ1-2, with unresolved D. Germline-derived CDR1 and CDR2 are MDHEN and SYDVKM. The V and J ends lost 4 bases and 4 bases respectively, with 10 bases between them. CDR3 length equals 13 residues.

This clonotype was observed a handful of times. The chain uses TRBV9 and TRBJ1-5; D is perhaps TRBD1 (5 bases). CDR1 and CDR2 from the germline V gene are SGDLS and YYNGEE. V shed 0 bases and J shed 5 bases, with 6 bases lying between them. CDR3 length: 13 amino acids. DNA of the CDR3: TGTGCCAGCAGCGTAGTAGGGGATCAGCCCCAGCATTTT. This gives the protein CASSVVGDQPQHF.

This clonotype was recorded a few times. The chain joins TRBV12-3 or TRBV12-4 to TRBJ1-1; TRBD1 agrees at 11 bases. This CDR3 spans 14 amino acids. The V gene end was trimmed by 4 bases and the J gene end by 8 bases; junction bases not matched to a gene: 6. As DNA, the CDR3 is TGTGCCAGCAGTTCGGGACAGGGGGTAACGGAAGCTTTCTTT. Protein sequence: CASSSGQGVTEAFF.

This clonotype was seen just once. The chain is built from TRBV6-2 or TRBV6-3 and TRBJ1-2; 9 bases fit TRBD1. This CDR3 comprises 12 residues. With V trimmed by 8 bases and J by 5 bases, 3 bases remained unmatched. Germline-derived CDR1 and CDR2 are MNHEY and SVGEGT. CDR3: CASGDRVYGYTF. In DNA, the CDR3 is TGTGCCAGCGGGGACAGGGTATATGGCTACACCTTC.

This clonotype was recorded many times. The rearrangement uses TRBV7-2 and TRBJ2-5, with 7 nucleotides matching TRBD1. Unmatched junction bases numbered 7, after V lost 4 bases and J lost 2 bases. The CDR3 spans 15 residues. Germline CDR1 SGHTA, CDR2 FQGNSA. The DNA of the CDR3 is TGTGCCAGCAGCTCCCTGGGACAGATACAAGAGACCCAGTACTTC. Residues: CASSSLGQIQETQYF.

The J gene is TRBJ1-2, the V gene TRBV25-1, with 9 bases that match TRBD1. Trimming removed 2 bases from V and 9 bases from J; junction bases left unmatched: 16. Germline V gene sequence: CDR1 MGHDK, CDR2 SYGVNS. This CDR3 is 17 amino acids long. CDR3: CASSEIKAGTGPTSYTF. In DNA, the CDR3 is TGTGCCAGCAGTGAAATTAAAGCCGGGACAGGGCCCACAAGCTACACCTTC.

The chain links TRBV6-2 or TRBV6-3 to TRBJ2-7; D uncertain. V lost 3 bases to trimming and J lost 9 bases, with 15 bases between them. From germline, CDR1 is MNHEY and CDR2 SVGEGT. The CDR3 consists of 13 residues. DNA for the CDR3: TGTGCCAGCAGTTATGGGGTTAGCTGGTCGCAGTACGTC. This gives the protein CASSYGVSWSQYV.

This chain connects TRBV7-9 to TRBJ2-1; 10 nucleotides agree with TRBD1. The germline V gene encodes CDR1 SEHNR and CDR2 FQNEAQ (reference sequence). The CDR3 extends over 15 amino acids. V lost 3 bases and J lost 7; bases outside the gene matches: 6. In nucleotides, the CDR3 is TGTGCCAGCAGCTTTGGGACAGGGGTGATTAATGAGCAGTTCTTC. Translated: CASSFGTGVINEQFF.

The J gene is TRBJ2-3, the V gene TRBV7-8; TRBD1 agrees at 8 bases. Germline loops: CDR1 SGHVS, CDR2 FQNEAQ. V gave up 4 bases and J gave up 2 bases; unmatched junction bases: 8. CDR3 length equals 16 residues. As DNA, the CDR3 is TGTGCCAGCAGCTCGACCCGGGACAGGAACACAGATACGCAGTATTTT. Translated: CASSSTRDRNTDTQYF.

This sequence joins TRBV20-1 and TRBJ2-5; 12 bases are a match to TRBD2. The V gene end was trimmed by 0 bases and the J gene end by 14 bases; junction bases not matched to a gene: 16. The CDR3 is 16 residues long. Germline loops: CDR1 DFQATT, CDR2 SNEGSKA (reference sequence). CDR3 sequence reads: CSARDHLAGLAGPAYF. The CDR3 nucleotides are TGCAGTGCTAGAGATCATCTAGCGGGACTAGCGGGTCCCGCTTACTTC.

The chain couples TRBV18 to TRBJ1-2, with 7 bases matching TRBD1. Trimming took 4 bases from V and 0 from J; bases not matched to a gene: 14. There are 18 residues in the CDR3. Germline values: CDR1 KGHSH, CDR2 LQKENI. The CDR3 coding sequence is TGTGCCAGCTCACGACAGGGCGGGATTGAAGGTGCTAACTATGGCTACACCTTC. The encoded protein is CASSRQGGIEGANYGYTF.

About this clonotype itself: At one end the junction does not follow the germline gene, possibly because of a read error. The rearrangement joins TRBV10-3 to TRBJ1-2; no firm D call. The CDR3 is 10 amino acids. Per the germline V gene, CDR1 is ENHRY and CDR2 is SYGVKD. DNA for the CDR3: TGTGCCATCAGGGAGTATGGCTACACCTTC. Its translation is CAIREYGYTF.